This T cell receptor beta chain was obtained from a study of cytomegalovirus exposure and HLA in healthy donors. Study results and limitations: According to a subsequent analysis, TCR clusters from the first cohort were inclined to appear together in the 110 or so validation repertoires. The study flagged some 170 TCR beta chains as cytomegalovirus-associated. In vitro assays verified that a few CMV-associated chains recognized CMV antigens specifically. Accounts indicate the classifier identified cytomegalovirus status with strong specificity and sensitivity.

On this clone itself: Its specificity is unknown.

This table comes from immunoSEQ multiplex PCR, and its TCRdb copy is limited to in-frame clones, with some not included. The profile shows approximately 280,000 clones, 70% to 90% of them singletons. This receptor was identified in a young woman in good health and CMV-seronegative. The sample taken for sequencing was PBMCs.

CDR3 protein: CASSPSQQGWTDTQYF. CDR3 DNA sequence: TGCGCCAGCAGCCCGAGCCAGCAGGGGTGGACAGATACGCAGTATTTT. The rearrangement joins TRBV4-3 to TRBJ2-3, with D tentatively TRBD1 (6 bases). The length of the CDR3 is 16 residues. CDR1 is LGHNA and CDR2 is YSLEER in the germline V gene. V was shortened by 4 bases and J by 3 bases, with 17 bases between the two germline ends.